Listed below are T cell receptor beta chains from one sample, sequenced in a study of T cell responses to AZD1222 COVID-19 vaccine. Using immunoSEQ multiplex PCR, the repertoire was profiled, and TCRdb retains in-frame clones only, with some absent. The sample has 150,000 or so clones, and its top ten clones hold 2% to 2.5%. Sequenced: peripheral blood. The receptors come from an adult in good health. Both conserved end residues are part of each CDR3. A D gene is named only where the DNA matches it firmly.

d_call	v_call	j_call	cdr3_nt	cdr3_aa
NA	TRBV5-1	TRBJ2-5	TGCGCCAGCAGCTTGGTCCAAGAGACCCAGTACTTC	CASSLVQETQYF
TRBD2	TRBV3-1/TRBV3-2	TRBJ2-5	TGTGCCAGCAGGAAGCGGGGGGGTACCCAGTTCCAAGAGACCCAGTACTTC	CASRKRGGTQFQETQYF
NA	TRBV7-2	TRBJ1-4	TGTGCCAGCAGCATGACAGGAGTCGGTGAAAAACTGTTTTTT	CASSMTGVGEKLFF
NA	TRBV3-1/TRBV3-2	TRBJ2-1	TGTGCCAGCAGCCAAGTAACGGGGTCTGGGACACGGGGGTTCTTC	CASSQVTGSGTRGFF
NA	TRBV9	TRBJ2-2	TGTGCCAGCAGCCCCAAAAGGGGGGGCCAAGGCGGGGAGCTGTTTTTT	CASSPKRGGQGGELFF
NA	TRBV6-5	TRBJ2-1	TGTGCCAGCAGCCGTCGGGGGTATGGGTTCAATGAGCAGTTCTTC	CASSRRGYGFNEQFF
NA	TRBV4-1	TRBJ2-5	TGCGCCAGCAGCCAAGATTGGCACAGCAGGGAGACCCAGTACTTC	CASSQDWHSRETQYF
NA	TRBV25-1	TRBJ1-6	TGTGCCAGCAGTGAATTCGGGGGGAAGAATTCACCCCTCCACTTT	CASSEFGGKNSPLHF
NA	TRBV19	TRBJ1-2	TGTGCCAGTAAGGAGGCGGCAGGGCTCTATGGCTACACCTTC	CASKEAAGLYGYTF
NA	TRBV5-4	TRBJ1-3	TGTGCCAGCAGCTCACCGGGACCGGCTGGAAACACCATATATTTT	CASSSPGPAGNTIYF
NA	TRBV7-9	TRBJ2-2	TGTGCCAGCACTCTGAACACCGGGGAGCTGTTTTTT	CASTLNTGELFF
NA	TRBV11-2	TRBJ2-7	TGTGCCAGCAGCTTAGAGGTCAGCTACGAGCAGTACTTC	CASSLEVSYEQYF
NA	TRBV7-3	TRBJ2-5	TGTGCCAGCAGCTACGGGACATCCCAAGAGACCCAGTACTTC	CASSYGTSQETQYF
TRBD1	TRBV6-1	TRBJ2-2	TGTGCCAGCAGTGAACTGACAGGGCGGACCGGGGAGCTGTTTTTT	CASSELTGRTGELFF
NA	TRBV21-1	TRBJ2-7	TGTGCCAGCAGCGAAAACCGGAAGCGCGGTGCCTACGAGCAGTACTTC	CASSENRKRGAYEQYF
NA	TRBV21-1	TRBJ1-5	TGTGCCAGCACCCTACTAATCGGGGGATGTAGCAATCAGCCCCAGCATTTT	CASTLLIGGCSNQPQHF
TRBD2	TRBV27	TRBJ2-2	TGTGCCAGCAGTTATAGCGGGGGGGCCTTCGCGAACACCGGGGAGCTGTTTTTT	CASSYSGGAFANTGELFF
TRBD1	TRBV6-5	TRBJ2-2	TGTGCCAGCAGTCCCGACAGGGCGGTCACCGGGGAGCTGTTTTTT	CASSPDRAVTGELFF
TRBD1	TRBV28	TRBJ1-2	TGTGCCAGCAGCTTGACAGGGGTGGGTGGCTACACCTTC	CASSLTGVGGYTF
NA	TRBV6-5	TRBJ2-5	TGTGCCAGCAGGCCACGGACCGGACGGGCGGAGACCCAGTACTTC	CASRPRTGRAETQYF
NA	TRBV7-6	TRBJ2-3	TGTGCCAGCAGCTTAAGGTCTGGGGCGGCCGCGGATACGCAGTATTTT	CASSLRSGAAADTQYF
TRBD1	TRBV5-1	TRBJ1-2	TGCGCCAGCAGCTTGACAACAGGGGATTATGGCTACACCTTC	CASSLTTGDYGYTF
TRBD1	TRBV2	TRBJ2-5	TGTGCCAGCAGTGAAGTCAGGGGGCAAGAGACCCAGTACTTC	CASSEVRGQETQYF
TRBD1	TRBV7-8	TRBJ1-1	TGTGCCAGCAGCTCTGTCCTACCGGACAGGGCGCACCCGAACACTGAAGCTTTCTTT	CASSSVLPDRAHPNTEAFF
NA	TRBV7-2	TRBJ1-1	TGTGCCAGCAGCCCTGGGACAAATCGAGGAGTCTTCTTT	CASSPGTNRGVFF
TRBD1	TRBV7-9	TRBJ2-7	TGTGCCAGCGCCCGGACAGGGGACTACGAGCAGTACTTC	CASARTGDYEQYF
NA	TRBV19	TRBJ1-6	TGTGCCAGTAGTATAGGCGACGGCGGGGGTTCACCCCTCCACTTT	CASSIGDGGGSPLHF
NA	TRBV28	TRBJ2-2	TGTGCCAGCAGTTACAGCTACACCGGGGAGCTGTTTTTT	CASSYSYTGELFF
NA	TRBV18	TRBJ1-2	TGTGCCAGCTCACAGGTATCGGGGGACTATGGCTACACCTTC	CASSQVSGDYGYTF
NA	TRBV7-9	TRBJ1-4	TGTGCCAGCAGCTCCGGGACGGGTAATGAAAAACTGTTTTTT	CASSSGTGNEKLFF
NA	TRBV3-1/TRBV3-2	TRBJ1-6	TGTGCCAGCAGCCCCGGGACCTATAATTCACCCCTCCACTTT	CASSPGTYNSPLHF
NA	TRBV9	TRBJ1-1	TGTGCCAGCAGCGTACAGGGTGAGAACACTGAAGCTTTCTTT	CASSVQGENTEAFF
NA	TRBV5-1	TRBJ1-1	TGCGCCAGCAGCTCGACATGGAGCACTGAAGCTTTCTTT	CASSSTWSTEAFF
TRBD1	TRBV7-6	TRBJ2-7	TGTGCCAGCAGCTTAGGACAGGGGGAAGCCTACGAGCAGTACTTC	CASSLGQGEAYEQYF
TRBD1	TRBV6-6	TRBJ1-4	TGTGCCAGCAGTCGACAGGGGGCGTTAAGTCGGGTTGAAAAACTGTTTTTT	CASSRQGALSRVEKLFF
TRBD1	TRBV5-5	TRBJ2-7	TGTGCCAGCAGCTGGGACAGGTTTAGCTCCTACGAGCAGTACTTC	CASSWDRFSSYEQYF
TRBD1	TRBV9	TRBJ2-7	TGTGCCAGCAGCGTGGACAGGGAGCCCTACGAGCAGTACTTC	CASSVDREPYEQYF
TRBD2	TRBV30	TRBJ2-1	TGTGCCTGGAGTGTCGAGCGGGGGCCTTACAATGAGCAGTTCTTC	CAWSVERGPYNEQFF
TRBD1	TRBV28	TRBJ2-7	TGTGCCAGCAAGCCGGACAGGGATAGTTTCTACGAGCAGTACTTC	CASKPDRDSFYEQYF
NA	TRBV14	TRBJ2-6	TGTGCCAGCAGCCCAAAATCTGGGGCCAACGTCCTGACTTTC	CASSPKSGANVLTF
NA	TRBV2	TRBJ1-1	TGTGCCAGCAGTGGGGACGTCCAAATGGCTTTCTTT	CASSGDVQMAFF
NA	TRBV5-1	TRBJ1-6	TGCGCCAGCAGCCCCATTCCGGGGGGCCTCTCCTATAATTCACCCCTCCACTTT	CASSPIPGGLSYNSPLHF
NA	TRBV6-1	TRBJ1-2	TGTGCCAGCAGTGAAGTTTCCCGGGTCAGGGTTGCCTATGGCTACACCTTC	CASSEVSRVRVAYGYTF
NA	TRBV2	TRBJ2-3	TGTGCCAGCCGTGGGGAATATACGCAGTATTTT	CASRGEYTQYF
NA	TRBV12-3/TRBV12-4	TRBJ1-1	TGTGCCAGCAGTTACAGGTTTGAAGCTTTCTTT	CASSYRFEAFF
NA	TRBV6-1	TRBJ2-3	TGTGCCAGCAGTGATTACGGCGGGGCGCTCACAGATACGCAGTATTTT	CASSDYGGALTDTQYF
NA	TRBV7-2	TRBJ1-6	TGTGCCAGCAGCCCCGAGTCGGGGCTCTCACCCCTCCACTTT	CASSPESGLSPLHF
TRBD1	TRBV28	TRBJ1-1	TGTGCCAGCAGCCCTGGACAGGGCCAAGCTTTCTTT	CASSPGQGQAFF
TRBD2	TRBV5-4	TRBJ2-3	TGTGCCAGCAGCCGGGCGCGGACTAGCGGGGCAGATACGCAGTATTTT	CASSRARTSGADTQYF
NA	TRBV5-6	TRBJ2-5	TGTGCCAGCAGCTTGGAGCGAGGGACCCAGTACTTC	CASSLERGTQYF
NA	TRBV9	TRBJ1-1	TGTGCCAGCAGCGTAGTTCCCGACATCAGGAACACTGAAGCTTTCTTT	CASSVVPDIRNTEAFF
TRBD2	TRBV7-7	TRBJ2-3	TGTGCCAGCAGCAGGACTAGCGGGGGGGCTCGATGGAGCACAGATACGCAGTATTTT	CASSRTSGGARWSTDTQYF
NA	TRBV19	TRBJ1-5	TGTGCCAGTAGTATAGGGCCGGGGTCGGGCCAGCCCCAGCATTTT	CASSIGPGSGQPQHF
NA	TRBV28	TRBJ1-2	TGTGCCAGCAGAGGTCAAGGGGCGTATGGCTACACCTTC	CASRGQGAYGYTF
TRBD2	TRBV11-1	TRBJ2-3	TGTGCCAGCAGTTCCGTCGGGCTAGCGGGGGGAAATACGCAGTATTTT	CASSSVGLAGGNTQYF